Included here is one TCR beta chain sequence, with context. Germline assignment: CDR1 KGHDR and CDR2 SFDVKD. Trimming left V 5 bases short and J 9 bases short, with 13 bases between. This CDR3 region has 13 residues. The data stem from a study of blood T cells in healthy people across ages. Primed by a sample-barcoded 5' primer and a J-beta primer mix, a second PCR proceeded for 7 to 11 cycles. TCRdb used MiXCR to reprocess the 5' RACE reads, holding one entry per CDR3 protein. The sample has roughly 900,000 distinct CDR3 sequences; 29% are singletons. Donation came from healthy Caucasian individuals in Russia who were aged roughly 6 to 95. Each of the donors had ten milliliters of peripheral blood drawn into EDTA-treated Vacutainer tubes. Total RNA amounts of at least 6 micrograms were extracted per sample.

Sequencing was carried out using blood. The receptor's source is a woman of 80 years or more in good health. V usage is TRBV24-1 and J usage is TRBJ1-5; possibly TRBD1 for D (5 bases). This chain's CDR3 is CATSASGPGPQHF. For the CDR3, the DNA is TGTGCCACCAGTGCTTCAGGGCCGGGGCCCCAGCATTTT.